These T cell receptor beta chains were read from a single sample in a study of T cells in Graves' hyperthyroidism and ophthalmopathy. TCRdb analysed the multiplex PCR reads with MiXCR anew, one entry per CDR3 protein. The sample includes about 300,000 distinct CDR3 sequences, roughly a fifth seen only once; the top ten take 39%. The sample comprised blood. The receptors were sampled from a man aged 50-59 years with Graves' ophthalmopathy. Both conserved end residues are part of each CDR3. D genes are given only for firm matches. Part of the rows lack a size; the others show once, few, many or a class for expanded clones.

.	few	TRBJ1-4	TRBV2	CASSDGTNEKLFF	TGTGCCAGCAGTGACGGAACTAATGAAAAACTGTTTTTT
.	.	TRBJ2-5	TRBV5-1	CASSLAGVYQETQYF	TGCGCCAGCAGCTTGGCCGGGGTGTACCAAGAGACCCAGTACTTC
.	.	TRBJ1-2	TRBV28	CASSSASSGKFYGYTF	TGTGCCAGCAGTTCGGCCTCGTCTGGAAAGTTCTACGGCTACACCTTC
.	few	TRBJ2-1	TRBV24-1	CATSGLSREQFF	TGTGCCACCAGTGGACTTAGTAGGGAGCAGTTCTTC
TRBD1	many	TRBJ1-3	TRBV11-3	CASSYDRGTAGNTIYF	TGTGCCAGCAGTTATGACAGGGGGACGGCTGGAAACACCATATATTTT
TRBD2	.	TRBJ2-1	TRBV7-9	CASSSRTSAGDEQFF	TGTGCCAGCAGCAGCAGGACTAGCGCGGGGGATGAGCAGTTCTTC
.	few	TRBJ2-1	TRBV24-1	CATSDLGENEQFF	TGTGCCACCAGTGATTTGGGGGAAAATGAGCAGTTCTTC
TRBD1	few	TRBJ1-2	TRBV6-1	CASSPTGQDYGYTF	TGTGCCAGCAGTCCTACTGGACAGGACTATGGCTACACCTTC
TRBD2	.	TRBJ2-1	TRBV18	CASSPPRDYWAGEQFF	TGTGCCAGCTCACCACCCCGGGACTACTGGGCAGGTGAGCAGTTCTTC
.	few	TRBJ1-2	TRBV7-2	CASSSGTGRNYGYTF	TGTGCCAGCAGCAGCGGGACGGGGAGAAACTATGGCTACACCTTC
TRBD1	.	TRBJ2-3	TRBV27	CASSFAGQGHFTDTQYF	TGTGCCAGCAGTTTCGCAGGACAGGGTCATTTCACAGATACGCAGTATTTT
TRBD1	.	TRBJ1-6	TRBV11-2	CASSLVGTGQSNSPLHF	TGTGCCAGCAGCTTAGTGGGGACAGGGCAAAGCAATTCACCCCTCCACTTT
TRBD1	many	TRBJ1-2	TRBV28	CASSLGGAGGNYGYTF	TGTGCCAGCAGTTTAGGCGGGGCAGGGGGAAATTATGGCTACACCTTC
TRBD1	.	TRBJ1-5	TRBV18	CASSPPGQTGGQPQHF	TGTGCCAGCTCACCCCCCGGGCAAACAGGGGGCCAGCCCCAGCATTTT
.	.	TRBJ2-2	TRBV3-1	CASSRHGGELFF	TGTGCCAGCAGCCGGCACGGCGGGGAGCTGTTTTTT
.	few	TRBJ1-3	TRBV24-1	CATSDGVSGGGTIYF	TGTGCCACCAGTGATGGGGTTTCAGGTGGAGGCACCATATATTTT
.	.	TRBJ1-5	TRBV10-2	CASSESYERGLNQPQHF	TGCGCCAGCAGTGAGTCCTACGAGCGGGGTCTCAATCAGCCCCAGCATTTT
.	many	TRBJ2-1	TRBV11-2	CASSLSASVEQFF	TGTGCCAGCAGCTTATCGGCTAGCGTTGAGCAGTTCTTC
.	many	TRBJ2-1	TRBV20-1	CSPPDELGNEQFF	TGCAGTCCCCCGGATGAACTAGGAAATGAGCAGTTCTTC
TRBD2	.	TRBJ2-1	TRBV7-9	CASALFSGRALNEQFF	TGTGCCAGCGCACTCTTTAGCGGGAGGGCCCTCAATGAGCAGTTCTTC
TRBD1	few	TRBJ2-5	TRBV20-1	CSARAFGRDRAKETQYF	TGCAGTGCTAGAGCTTTTGGCCGGGACAGGGCAAAAGAGACCCAGTACTTC
TRBD1	few	TRBJ1-5	TRBV5-8	CASSTGVNQPQHF	TGTGCCAGCAGCACAGGGGTGAATCAGCCCCAGCATTTT
.	many	TRBJ2-1	TRBV7-9	CASSLRSENDNEQFF	TGTGCCAGCAGCTTGAGGTCGGAGAATGACAATGAGCAGTTCTTC
.	many	TRBJ2-7	TRBV5-6	CASSPAGLYEQYF	TGTGCCAGCAGCCCGGCGGGACTCTACGAGCAGTACTTC
.	many	TRBJ2-7	TRBV18	CASSPQRDAYEQYF	TGTGCCAGCTCACCACAGAGAGATGCCTACGAGCAGTACTTC
TRBD1	many	TRBJ2-7	TRBV5-1	CASSGRDRAADEQYF	TGCGCCAGCAGCGGAAGGGACAGGGCGGCGGACGAGCAGTACTTC
.	many	TRBJ1-1	TRBV15	CATSRDILNTEAFF	TGTGCCACCAGCAGAGACATTCTGAACACTGAAGCTTTCTTT
TRBD2	many	TRBJ2-5	TRBV20-1	CSAEAGTSGTRETQYF	TGCAGTGCCGAAGCCGGGACTAGCGGGACTAGGGAGACCCAGTACTTC
TRBD2	many	TRBJ2-2	TRBV7-8	CASSLTGGSGELFF	TGTGCCAGCAGCTTAACGGGAGGGTCCGGGGAGCTGTTTTTT
TRBD2	.	TRBJ2-4	TRBV6-1	CASRPLGGRAKNIQYF	TGTGCCAGCAGGCCTCTGGGCGGGAGAGCCAAAAACATTCAGTACTTC
.	.	TRBJ1-2	TRBV10-2	CASSDWTENYGYTF	TGCGCCAGCAGTGACTGGACAGAAAACTATGGCTACACCTTC
TRBD2	many	TRBJ2-1	TRBV2	CASTGLAAYNEQFF	TGTGCCAGCACCGGACTAGCGGCTTACAATGAGCAGTTCTTC
.	.	TRBJ1-4	TRBV7-9	CASSWGAGDEKLFF	TGTGCCAGCAGCTGGGGGGCCGGAGACGAAAAACTGTTTTTT
TRBD1	.	TRBJ2-7	TRBV4-1	CASSQGKTSRPGQGFSEQYF	TGCGCCAGCAGCCAAGGAAAGACGTCAAGACCGGGACAGGGGTTTTCCGAGCAGTACTTC
.	many	TRBJ1-2	TRBV6-1	CASSYGASLPGYGYTF	TGTGCCAGCAGTTATGGGGCATCCCTTCCTGGCTATGGCTACACCTTC
TRBD2	many	TRBJ2-1	TRBV7-8	CASSLRTSGRAGDEQFF	TGTGCCAGCAGCTTACGTACTAGCGGGAGGGCGGGCGATGAGCAGTTCTTC
TRBD2	many	TRBJ2-7	TRBV6-1	CASSDSSGRGIYEQYF	TGTGCCAGCAGTGATTCTAGCGGGAGAGGAATATACGAGCAGTACTTC
.	many	TRBJ2-7	TRBV12-3/TRBV12-4	CASSFRMGFDEQYF	TGTGCCAGCAGTTTCCGGATGGGTTTTGACGAGCAGTACTTC
TRBD2	.	TRBJ2-1	TRBV4-1	CASSQVLAGEREQFF	TGCGCCAGCAGCCAAGTACTAGCGGGAGAGCGTGAGCAGTTCTTC